This T cell receptor beta chain was identified during a study of cytomegalovirus exposure and HLA in healthy donors (TCRdb year 2017). Regarding the research as a whole: In an earlier analysis of around 540 of the donors, 276 Gb of sequence data and 117 million unique TCR beta sequences from about 190 million T cells were reported. Roughly 300 gigabases of sequencing data and 78 million or so unique TCR sequences were included in an early release covering around 650 HLA-typed donors. Of the 300 to 500 genotyped donors, 80% to 90% were placed in the genetic ancestry cluster associated with self-reported Caucasian donors. The study aimed to test whether signatures of past pathogen exposure could be identified by cataloging public T cell receptors. Using immunosequencing, the study profiled T cell repertoires from 640 or so subjects and related those repertoires to cytomegalovirus serostatus. Along with the roughly 610-subject first cohort, a separate validation cohort of over a hundred different subjects was used. The study combined high-throughput TCR immunosequencing, statistical association of individual TCRs with disease status, and machine learning to predict cytomegalovirus infection status. A later analysis re-analyzed previously published TCR beta repertoires from approximately 670 donors and added high-resolution HLA genotyping to study TCR occurrence patterns. Rather than drawing on any new phenotypic data, the later analysis identified candidate immune exposures from TCR beta sequences and the way those sequences occurred across donors. An earlier analysis of around 580 of the donors used high-throughput TCR beta sequencing to judge whether each TCR beta V gene segment behaved as functional or pseudogenic. Donor age, sex, ethnicity and CMV serostatus were collected together with the repertoire data. In a later genetic analysis, genome-wide SNP genotypes for about three fifths of the 666 donors were used, and that subset was treated as a discovery cohort. Every discovery cohort repertoire had been produced on one sequencing platform. HLA typing included class I and class II loci at four-digit resolution. Typing coverage varied by locus: about 629-630 donors for A, B, C, DRB1 and DQB1; more than 500 for DQA1; around 610 for DPA1; around 490 for DPB1. A handful of DR-DQ haplotypes were handled as single units for association and clustering because linkage in the cohort was strong. Among a few hundred genotyped donors of the cohort, an average of approximately 240,000 unique TCR beta nucleotide sequences were sequenced per donor, 15% to 20% of them non-productive. Here is what the overall study found, with its caveats: Linkage disequilibrium might explain the correlated functional status among segregating V segments, but an unknown experimental factor could not be ruled out. A cluster of highly shared sequence variants was judged likely to be a technical artifact of the sequencing pipeline. V-gene and J-gene trimming of TCR beta chains was associated with a missense DCLRE1C variant in a later genetic analysis, and the association was replicated in an independent cohort. Because HLA typing was unavailable for some donors at each locus, only the typed subset was used in association tests. A further reported finding was that TCR beta sequences accurately predicted the HLA-A and HLA-B alleles for most subjects in the first cohort. The study listed 170 or so TCR beta chains as associated with cytomegalovirus. In a later analysis, TCR association rates were found to vary across HLA loci, with the most associated TCRs seen for DRB1 alleles and the fewest for HLA-C alleles. An earlier analysis of some 560 of the donors showed that most TCR beta V segments appeared in productive rearrangements either about 90% or about 30% of the time, which broadly matched IMGT annotations. The cohort was sequenced for TCR beta chains only, and without alpha or paired-chain data the features that could be detected were limited. In a later analysis, several top co-occurrence clusters were reported to appear linked to parvovirus B19, influenza, CMV and Epstein-Barr virus. Across donors, most TCR sequences were observed very rarely, whereas some public TCRs were present in many individuals. Compared with equally common non-associated chains, HLA-associated TCR beta chains in a later analysis were more clonally expanded and had lower generation probabilities. Some IMGT-functional V segments, including TRBV6-2 and TRBV6-3, could not be distinguished by the 87-base-pair reads and were therefore excluded. Immune exposure information for the cohort was limited to CMV serostatus. In a later analysis, most CMV-associated TCR beta chains were found to appear HLA-restricted, with HLA associations seemingly driven largely by CMV exposure. In vitro tests confirmed that three of the cytomegalovirus-associated TCR beta chains recognize cytomegalovirus antigens. Assigning TCR associations to individual alleles was difficult when HLA alleles, especially DR and DQ, strongly co-occurred. Specific HLA alleles were associated with over 15,000 TCR beta sequences at a false discovery rate of 0.05 in a later analysis. Compared with the roughly 670-donor mean, donors in an Asian-associated ancestry cluster had fewer N-insertions in productive TCRs, according to a later genetic analysis. Roughly uniform sequencing depth across donors was assumed in presence/absence analyses, although this assumption may not hold. Seventeen rarely observed V segments, including chromosome 9 orphons, were excluded from the earlier analysis of 550 to 700 of the donors because counts were too low. Cytomegalovirus status was reported to be diagnosed by the classifier with high specificity and sensitivity in both the original and validation cohorts. The authors suggested that the approach could potentially be generalized to other disease states and immunological phenotypes.

The count of this clone is one. This clone's antigen is unknown. One junction end disagrees with the germline gene, perhaps due to a read error. The library was prepared using the immunoSEQ multiplex PCR assay. For the multiplex PCR, a mixture combining 60 forward primers for TCR Vbeta segments and 13 reverse primers for TCR Jbeta segments was used. A multiplex PCR assay on genomic DNA amplified the CDR3 region of rearranged TCR beta genes. The amplified TCR beta libraries were sequenced on the Illumina HiSeq System as 87-base-pair reads. As for the authors' bioinformatics: In a later analysis, around 80 million unique TCR beta chains were counted across the 500 to 700 repertoires, and approximately 9.9 million of these chains were shared by at least two donors. A nearest-neighbor algorithm error-corrected the raw reads and collapsed the reads into unique sequences, merging closely related sequences to remove PCR and sequencing errors. Alignment of CDR3 sequences to IMGT reference sequences was used to assign V, D and J gene segments. For a sequence to be retained, at least a six-nucleotide match to both a V gene segment and a J gene segment was required. Rearrangements were called productive when the CDR3 lacked stop codons and stayed in frame with V and J; all others were non-productive. Following IMGT convention, CDR3 was defined as the stretch from the second conserved V-encoded cysteine to the conserved J-encoded phenylalanine. The earlier analysis of about 590 of the donors excluded sequences that lacked an unambiguous match to a single V gene segment. In an earlier analysis of almost 600 of the donors, a V segment was called functional when productive rearrangements were above 56.7%, and segregating when the standard deviation between donors exceeded 5%. A statistical classification framework was developed to diagnose cytomegalovirus status using the catalog of TCR beta chain sequences. In a later analysis, TCR nucleotide sequences were compared against IMGT/GENE-DB human TR gene sequences so that V and J genes could be assigned. Using the TCRdist pipeline, a later analysis assigned CDR3 sequences along with most-parsimonious VDJ recombination scenarios. In a later analysis, each TCR beta chain was defined by its CDR3 amino acid sequence together with its V-gene family, and reads without a unique V-gene family were excluded. To address suspected cross-contamination and a sequencing artifact, a later analysis removed a few hundred highly shared, low-generation-probability nucleotide sequences. In a later analysis, a clonal expansion index was calculated for each public chain from normalized within-repertoire ranks of inferred template counts. In a later analysis, generation probabilities were computed using a VDJ recombination model fitted to out-of-frame rearrangements, and the results were checked against IGoR. A later analysis scored TCR-TCR, TCR-HLA and TCR-CMV co-occurrence with hypergeometric tests, applying a repertoire-size bias correction to TCR pairs. False discovery rates were estimated in a later analysis by permuting HLA or CMV assignments 20 times. In a later analysis, co-occurring TCRs were grouped with DBSCAN, and TCRdist sequence similarity was added when clustering was performed within HLA-allele-positive subsets. Repertoires with fewer than 30,000 or more than 120,000 public chains were left out of co-occurrence clustering, as were a handful of repertoires with anomalous nucleotide sharing. TCRdb holds this immuneACCESS table with in-frame rearrangements only. Some clones are missing; in checked studies, unresolved V genes explain under half, and the rest has no known cause. Clonal size and the V and J genes are those of that table, whereas D and trimming came from the DNA. This sample has fewer than 150,000 clones in its table, and about 80% of those were observed once. The ten largest clones capture about 2.2% of the sample.

The cohort was made up of 666 healthy bone marrow donors. At the time of sampling, every cohort member was nominally healthy, though immune exposures that went unrecorded were likely present. The donor tested CMV seronegative, placing the donor among the roughly 400 seronegative members of the cohort. A peripheral blood sample was provided by each donor, and peripheral blood mononuclear cells were used for TCR beta sequencing. Genomic DNA extraction from the blood cell samples was performed with the Qiagen DNeasy Blood Extraction Kit. The CDR3 covers 16 residues, taking in both the cysteine and the phenylalanine. CDR3 DNA is the only sequence kept; it has 48 bases, read in frame from the first base. The germline V gene yields SGHRS for CDR1 and YFSETQ for CDR2.

The receptor was isolated from a man aged 30 to 39 in good health and CMV-seronegative. The specimen was PBMCs. Here the chain combines TRBV5-1 and TRBJ2-7; there is no confident call for the D gene. The DNA sequence is given as TGCGCCAGCAGCAAAGAACCGAACCGGCCCAGGTACGAGCATTACTTC. It specifies CASSKEPNRPRYEHYF. With the rest looked up from the reference TRBV5-1 and TRBJ2-7 genes rather than sequenced, the full variable domain is KAGVTQTPRYLIKTRGQQVTLSCSPISGHRSVSWYQQTPGQGLQFLFEYFSETQRNKGNFPGRFSGRQFSNSRSEMNVSTLELGDSALYLCASSKEPNRPRYEHYFGPGTRLTVT.